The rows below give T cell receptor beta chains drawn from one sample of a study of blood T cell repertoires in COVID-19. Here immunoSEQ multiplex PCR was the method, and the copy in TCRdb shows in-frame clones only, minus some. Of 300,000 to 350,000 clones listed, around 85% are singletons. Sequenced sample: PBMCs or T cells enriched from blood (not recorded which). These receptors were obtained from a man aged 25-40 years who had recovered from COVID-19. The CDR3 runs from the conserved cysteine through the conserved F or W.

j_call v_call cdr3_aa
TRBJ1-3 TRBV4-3 CASSQVWQGDSGNTIYF
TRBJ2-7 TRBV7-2 CASSLDRDTYEQYF
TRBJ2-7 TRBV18 CASSLTQGWAYEQYF
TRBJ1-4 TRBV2 CASSIDSTRSEKLFF
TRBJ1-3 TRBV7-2 CASSLVYWGGSSGNTIYF
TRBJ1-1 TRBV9 CASSPGAARMNTEAFF
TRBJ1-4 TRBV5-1 CASSADRGRFEKLFF
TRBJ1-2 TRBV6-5 CASSWGPSVRHGYTF
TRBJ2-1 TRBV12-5 CASGLVLGGEQFF
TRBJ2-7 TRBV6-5 CASRTGTSGRVEQYF
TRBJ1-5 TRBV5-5 CASSFGGYGQPQHF
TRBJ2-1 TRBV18 CASSPPGLAYNEQFF
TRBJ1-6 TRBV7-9 CASSGGGLRSPLHF
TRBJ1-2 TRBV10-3 CATIRDINYGYTF
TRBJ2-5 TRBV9 CASSVEGTRGQETQYF
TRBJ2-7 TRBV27 CASSLRPYTYEQYF
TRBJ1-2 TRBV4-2 CASAGSNYGYTF
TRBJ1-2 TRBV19 CASSMPGQGIYGYTF
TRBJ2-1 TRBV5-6 CASSRGQGADNEQFF
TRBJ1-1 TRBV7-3 CASSRQGDTEAFF
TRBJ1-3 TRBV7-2 CASSPQSGTGGNTIYF
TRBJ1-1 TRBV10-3 CAIKGGDGTEAFF
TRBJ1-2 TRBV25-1 CASSESPGSPFYGYTF
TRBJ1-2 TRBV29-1 CSATGSGQGARGYTF
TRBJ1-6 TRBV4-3 CASSQGRVQSNSPLHF
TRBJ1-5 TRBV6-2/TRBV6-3 CASSYTRVQPQHF
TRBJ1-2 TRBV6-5 CASSRTGGGSYGYTF
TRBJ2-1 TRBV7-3 CASRGTSGEVYNEQFF
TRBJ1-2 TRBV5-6 CASSFGDGGYGYTF
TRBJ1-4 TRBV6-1 CASSDGVANEKLFF
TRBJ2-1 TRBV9 CASSVVGGGTNEQFF
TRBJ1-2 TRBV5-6 CASSLEVGAMYGYTF
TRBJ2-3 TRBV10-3 CAIDRGSDTQYF
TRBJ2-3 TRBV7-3 CASSLGGAVDTQYF
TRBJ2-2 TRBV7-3 CASSLPGRGNTGELFF
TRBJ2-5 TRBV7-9 CASSLAGRGTETQYF
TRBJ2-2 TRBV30 CAWSVLSGELFF
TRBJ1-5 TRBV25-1 CASSPEGESQPQHF
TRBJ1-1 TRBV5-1 CASSFGDKAFF
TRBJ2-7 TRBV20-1 CSASDGARALGYEQYF
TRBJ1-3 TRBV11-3 CASSSWTGGNTIYF
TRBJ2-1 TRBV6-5 CASSASSSYNEQFF
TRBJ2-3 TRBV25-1 CASRANRRRGTFTDTQYF
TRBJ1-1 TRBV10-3 CATTGSTEAFF